The subject of this entry is one TCR beta chain. Original processing methods: Quantification of nucleated cells was approximated via reference gene primer amplification. Some clones are missing from TCRdb's copy, which holds only in-frame ones; the method was immunoSEQ multiplex PCR. The DNA gave D and trimming, while V, J and clone size come from that table. This sample yields 65,000 to 70,000 clones, of which more than 60% are seen a single time; about 24% belongs to the top ten. The sample comes from a study of blood T cell repertoires in COVID-19. CDR1 and CDR2 (germline): GTSNPN, SVGIG (reference sequence). The CDR3 is 15 amino acids. Trimming pared 3 bases from V and 2 bases from J, leaving 14 bases between.

The source is a human donor in a cohort sampled during active COVID-19. The chain uses TRBV30 and TRBJ1-5; D may be TRBD1 (5 bases). Sequences were obtained from peripheral blood. CDR3 sequence (DNA): TGTGCCTGGAGCCACGGGGGGTCGGGCAATCAGCCCCAGCATTTT. As protein: CAWSHGGSGNQPQHF.